This T cell receptor beta chain was profiled in a study of cytomegalovirus exposure and HLA in healthy donors. The PCR employed 60 Vbeta primers together with 13 Jbeta primers. Sequencing was performed with immunoSEQ multiplex PCR; in TCRdb, only in-frame clones are kept and a portion is missing. The table has about 96,000 clones, 65% to 80% seen once. After removal of 7 bases from V and 1 base from J, the junction contained 9 bases not matched to a gene. CDR3 length: 15 amino acids. Germline V gene sequence: CDR1 SGHRS, CDR2 YFSETQ. The sequence was obtained from a woman between 65 and 79 years old in good health and CMV-seropositive. The V call is TRBV5-1, the J call TRBJ1-1; TRBD1 aligns across 8 bases. Sequencing was done on a sample of PBMCs. This chain's CDR3 is CASRVAGQGNTEAFF. Here the CDR3 DNA reads TGCGCCAGCCGAGTGGCCGGACAGGGGAACACTGAAGCTTTCTTT. Full variable domain (remainder filled in from reference TRBV5-1 and TRBJ1-1): KAGVTQTPRYLIKTRGQQVTLSCSPISGHRSVSWYQQTPGQGLQFLFEYFSETQRNKGNFPGRFSGRQFSNSRSEMNVSTLELGDSALYLCASRVAGQGNTEAFFGQGTRLTVV.